This TCR beta chain derives from a study of control samples from healthy donors and cancer patients. Trimming at V came to 4 bases and at J to 7 bases, leaving 3 bases not matched to a gene. This CDR3 has 13 amino acids. The V gene's germline CDR1 is SGHRS and CDR2 YFSETQ. Sequenced by immunoSEQ multiplex PCR; TCRdb stores in-frame clones only, minus some. The table includes approximately 130,000 clones, around 87% detected once. The rearrangement joins TRBV5-1 to TRBJ2-1; 9 bases fit TRBD1. The TCR was taken from a man in his forties or fifties in good health. Sequencing was performed on blood. CDR3 DNA: TGCGCCAGCAGCACGGACAGGGGAAATGAGCAGTTCTTC. The encoded protein is CASSTDRGNEQFF.